These 6 T cell receptor beta chains came from one sample sequenced in a study of identical twins. TCRdb redid the calling of the 5' RACE reads with MiXCR, one entry per CDR3 protein. Among approximately 670,000 distinct CDR3 sequences, roughly 6% were seen once, and the ten largest hold 1.5% to 2%. Sequencing was performed on naive T cells sorted from blood. Source of these receptors: a man in his late teens or twenties in good health.

This clonotype was seen many times. This chain connects TRBV20-1 to TRBJ2-1, with D possibly matching TRBD1 (6 bases). The CDR3 extends over 15 amino acids. Germline loops: CDR1 DFQATT, CDR2 SNEGSKA (reference sequence). V dropped 5 bases and J dropped 1 base, with 15 bases sitting between them. In nucleotides, the CDR3 is TGCAGTGCTCCTAGGACAGCCCGATCCTACAATGAGCAGTTCTTC. Protein product: CSAPRTARSYNEQFF.

Only a few counts were recorded for this clonotype. The gene calls are TRBV18 and TRBJ2-3; D perhaps matches TRBD2 (6 bases). Per germline, CDR1 KGHSH and CDR2 LQKENI. Trimming pared 5 bases from V and 2 bases from J, leaving 17 bases between. The CDR3 is made up of 16 amino acids. CDR3 sequence reads: CASSSPARDLTDTQYF. In nucleotides, the CDR3 is TGTGCCAGCTCAAGCCCCGCGCGGGACCTCACAGATACGCAGTATTTT.

This clonotype was seen repeatedly, ten times or more. J is TRBJ2-1 and V is TRBV4-2; no clear D gene. The CDR3 sequence is 12 residues long. Trimming cost V 2 bases and J 7 bases, with 6 bases left between them. Germline V gives CDR1 LGHNA, CDR2 YNFKEQ. CDR3 protein: CASSQRKNEQFF. In DNA form, the CDR3 reads TGTGCCAGCAGCCAACGAAAGAATGAGCAGTTCTTC.

This CDR3 reads CACRVRNTEAFF. The CDR3 DNA follows: TGTGCCTGCAGGGTGCGGAACACTGAAGCTTTCTTT. The chain has TRBV30 and TRBJ1-1; D possibly corresponds to TRBD1 (5 bases). The CDR3 contains 12 residues. The V gene's germline CDR1 is GTSNPN and CDR2 SVGIG (reference sequence). V dropped 6 bases and J dropped 1 base, with 9 bases sitting between them.

This clonotype was seen at least ten times. The chain uses TRBV11-1 and TRBJ2-3, with TRBD1 identical over 10 bases. The J segment lost 2 bases and the V segment lost 3 bases, leaving 11 bases of the junction unmatched. CDR1 and CDR2 (germline): SGHAT, FQDESV (reference sequence). The length of the CDR3 is 18 residues. The CDR3: CASSFPPGQGSLTDTQYF. CDR3 sequence (DNA): TGTGCCAGCAGCTTCCCCCCGGGACAGGGGTCCCTCACAGATACGCAGTATTTT.

Only a few counts were recorded for this clonotype. The chain recombines TRBV20-1 with TRBJ2-7; 12 nucleotides align to TRBD2. CDR1 and CDR2 from the germline V gene are DFQATT and SNEGSKA (reference sequence). V trimming: 6 bases; J trimming: 3 bases; junction bases outside the gene matches: 3. The CDR3 has 13 amino acids. The CDR3 DNA follows: TGCAGTGCCGGGACTAGCGGGTACTACGAGCAGTACTTC. Translated, it gives CSAGTSGYYEQYF.